This T cell receptor beta chain was obtained from a study of blood T cell repertoires in COVID-19. Study details: COVID-19 samples collected from the United States, Italy and Spain covered acute and convalescent phases. T cells, B-cell-depleted T cells, or PBMCs supplied cDNA or gDNA.

Germline assignment: CDR1 LNHNV and CDR2 YYDKDF (reference sequence). The CDR3 totals 13 residues. V was clipped by 4 bases and J by 0 bases, with 6 bases between them. Per the authors' pipeline: Estimation of nucleated cell counts was performed using reference gene primer amplification. Produced via immunoSEQ multiplex PCR; TCRdb's table is partial and in-frame only. V and J calls and clone size follow that table, whereas D and trimming were derived from the DNA. The sample has about 420,000 clones; about 90% are singletons. While infection was still active, Seattle patients were enrolled and then followed longitudinally.

Material for sequencing was peripheral blood. This rearrangement joins TRBV15 to TRBJ1-2, with D unresolved. The sequence was collected from a young man with COVID-19, enrolled during active disease. The chain's CDR3 is CATSMGANYGYTF. DNA of the CDR3: TGTGCCACCAGCATGGGAGCTAACTATGGCTACACCTTC.